The 23 T cell receptor beta chains below were found in one sample sequenced in a study of blood T cell repertoires in COVID-19. The data were produced by immunoSEQ multiplex PCR, yet TCRdb's version contains in-frame clones alone and is incomplete. This table holds 250,000 or so clones, about 90% found once. The sequenced material came from peripheral blood. These receptors were taken from a man under 40 with COVID-19, enrolled during active disease.

This rearrangement joins TRBV18 to TRBJ2-1; TRBD2 matches at 8 bases. Trimming removed 6 bases from V and 7 bases from J; junction bases left unmatched: 5. The CDR3 consists of 13 residues. Germline V CDR1 and CDR2: KGHSH, LQKENI. DNA of the CDR3: TGTGCCAGCTCGCGGGGACTAGATAATGAGCAGTTCTTC. It yields the protein CASSRGLDNEQFF.

The chain employs TRBV19 and TRBJ1-1; 8 positions match TRBD1. The germline CDR1 and CDR2 sequences are LNHDA and SQIVND (reference sequence). The ends lost 5 bases at V and 3 bases at J; junction bases unmatched: 5. The CDR3 runs 14 residues. This CDR3 reads CASSLGQGDTEAFF. The CDR3 DNA follows: TGTGCCAGTAGTCTCGGACAGGGAGACACTGAAGCTTTCTTT.

This chain joins TRBV27 and TRBJ2-2, with D possibly being TRBD2 (6 bases). The ends were cut back, 8 bases at V and 6 bases at J, with 13 bases in the middle. Germline lookup yields CDR1 MNHEY and CDR2 SMNVEV (reference sequence). CDR3 length: 13 residues. The CDR3 here is CASRDLLPGELFF. CDR3 in DNA: TGTGCCAGCCGGGACTTGCTTCCCGGGGAGCTGTTTTTT.

CDR3: CASSLAASGNTDTQYF. The CDR3 region has the DNA TGTGCCAGCAGTTTAGCCGCTAGCGGAAACACAGATACGCAGTATTTT. The rearrangement links TRBV28 to TRBJ2-3; 7 bases match TRBD2. V gave up 2 bases and J gave up 2 bases; unmatched junction bases: 7. Germline V gene data show CDR1 as MDHEN and CDR2 as SYDVKM. The CDR3 has 16 residues.

The chain employs TRBV3-1 (or the pseudogene TRBV3-2) and TRBJ2-7, with 14 bases lining up with TRBD2. The V segment lost 5 bases and the J segment 6 bases; nucleotides outside the gene matches: 6. The CDR3 contains 15 residues. The germline V gene has CDR1 LGHDT and CDR2 YNNKEL (reference sequence). The CDR3, as DNA: TGTGCCAGCAGCACCCGACTAGCGGGAGGGCCCGAGCAGTACTTC. It is translated as CASSTRLAGGPEQYF.

V gene TRBV6-5 combines with J gene TRBJ2-1, with TRBD2 matching over 10 bases. With V trimmed by 2 bases and J by 10 bases, 8 bases remained unmatched. The germline CDR1 and CDR2 sequences are MNHEY and SVGAGI. This CDR3 is 15 amino acids long. CDR3 protein: CASSYSGGAFWEQFF. For the CDR3, the DNA is TGTGCCAGCAGTTACAGCGGGGGGGCCTTTTGGGAGCAGTTCTTC.

CDR3 region: CASSRRRDNEQFF. DNA of the CDR3: TGTGCCAGCAGCCGGCGGCGGGACAATGAGCAGTTCTTC. This rearrangement joins TRBV11-3 to TRBJ2-1; TRBD2 might be the D (5 bases). Germline V CDR1 and CDR2: SGHNT, YENEEA. This CDR3 is 13 amino acids long. Trimming pared 5 bases from V and 5 bases from J, leaving 10 bases between.

The chain recombines TRBV27 with TRBJ1-4, with TRBD1 identical over 10 bases. Looked up from germline, CDR1 is MNHEY and CDR2 is SMNVEV (reference sequence). The CDR3 sequence is 18 residues long. V shed 4 bases and J 0 bases; nucleotides not matched to a gene: 8. CDR3 sequence (DNA): TGTGCCAGCAGTTACCGGGACAGGGGATCTGCAACTAATGAAAAACTGTTTTTT. It is translated as CASSYRDRGSATNEKLFF.

The V gene is TRBV19, the J gene TRBJ1-5; D gene unclear. In germline, CDR1 is LNHDA, CDR2 SQIVND (reference sequence). Between the trimmed V and J ends, which lost 3 bases and 7 bases, there was a span of 13 bases. CDR3 length: 14 amino acids. The DNA of the CDR3 is TGTGCCAGTAGTATCCCCCCCCGAGGGCAGCCCCAGCATTTT. As protein: CASSIPPRGQPQHF. The variable domain in full, with the rest retrieved from reference TRBV19 and TRBJ1-5, is DGGITQSPKYLFRKEGQNVTLSCEQNLNHDAMYWYRQDPGQGLRLIYYSQIVNDFQKGDIAEGYSVSREKKESFPLTVTSAQKNPTAFYLCASSIPPRGQPQHFGDGTRLSIL.

J is TRBJ2-1 and V is TRBV5-1; 13 positions match TRBD2. V gave up 1 base and J gave up 8 bases; unmatched junction bases: 3. The CDR3 is 15 amino acids. Germline V gene data show CDR1 as SGHRS and CDR2 as YFSETQ. CDR3 DNA: TGCGCCAGCAGCTTGACTAGCGGGGGGGGAGATGAGCAGTTCTTC. Its protein is CASSLTSGGGDEQFF. The full variable domain, its missing parts supplied by reference TRBV5-1 and TRBJ2-1, is KAGVTQTPRYLIKTRGQQVTLSCSPISGHRSVSWYQQTPGQGLQFLFEYFSETQRNKGNFPGRFSGRQFSNSRSEMNVSTLELGDSALYLCASSLTSGGGDEQFFGPGTRLTVL.

There are a few counts of this clone. The gene calls are TRBV7-2 and TRBJ1-5; 11 bases fit TRBD1. The CDR3 loop spans 16 amino acids. Germline trimming cut 5 bases from V and 6 bases from J; bases unmatched to any gene: 9. The germline V gene encodes CDR1 SGHTA and CDR2 FQGNSA. The CDR3 protein is CASSPRTGGAGQPQHF. The DNA for the CDR3 is TGTGCCAGCAGCCCTAGGACAGGGGGCGCGGGTCAGCCCCAGCATTTT.

CDR3 loop: CASRPTGGYEQYF. The CDR3 bases are TGTGCCAGCAGACCGACAGGGGGGTACGAGCAGTACTTC. V and J are TRBV27 and TRBJ2-7, with TRBD1 matching 9 bases. The CDR3 covers 13 residues. The J segment lost 4 bases and the V segment lost 6 bases, leaving 4 bases of the junction unmatched. Germline CDR1 reads MNHEY; CDR2 reads SMNVEV (reference sequence).

V is TRBV25-1 and J is TRBJ2-3, with TRBD1 identical over 7 bases. Germline trimming cut 8 bases from V and 1 base from J; bases unmatched to any gene: 9. The CDR3 has 15 residues. Germline V gives CDR1 MGHDK, CDR2 SYGVNS. The CDR3 DNA follows: TGTGCCAGCGCGCGTCGGGACAGACGCACAGATACGCAGTATTTT. It codes for CASARRDRRTDTQYF.

This chain uses TRBV30 with TRBJ2-1; TRBD2 matches 11 bases. This CDR3 is 15 amino acids long. Germline lookup yields CDR1 GTSNPN and CDR2 SVGIG (reference sequence). The trim removed 5 bases at V and 5 bases at J, leaving 8 bases unmatched. The CDR3 region is CAWGSGRAGNNEQFF. CDR3 in DNA: TGTGCCTGGGGTAGCGGGAGGGCCGGAAACAATGAGCAGTTCTTC.

The V and J genes are TRBV30 and TRBJ2-2; 9 bases match TRBD2. V dropped 3 bases and J dropped 6; count of bases not matched to a gene: 17. The CDR3 is made up of 18 amino acids. CDR1 is GTSNPN, CDR2 SVGIG, per germline (reference sequence). This chain's CDR3 is CAWSPFEVDAGGPGELFF. The CDR3 nucleotides are TGTGCCTGGAGCCCATTTGAGGTCGACGCGGGGGGGCCCGGGGAGCTGTTTTTT.

The gene calls are TRBV19 and TRBJ1-5; the D gene is possibly TRBD1 (6 bases). With 3 bases removed from V and 4 bases from J, the gap between germline ends came to 16 bases. This CDR3 has 16 amino acids. CDR1 is LNHDA, CDR2 SQIVND, per germline (reference sequence). DNA for the CDR3: TGTGCCAGTAGTATCCTAGGGGGAGGGTTAAATCAGCCCCAGCATTTT. Its protein is CASSILGGGLNQPQHF.

The rearrangement joins TRBV13 to TRBJ1-2, with D possibly matching TRBD1 (5 bases). CDR3 size: 15 residues. The V and J ends lost 1 base and 0 bases respectively, with 9 bases between them. Germline CDR1 PRHDT, CDR2 FYEKMQ (reference sequence). The CDR3 spells CASSLDGGTNYGYTF. The CDR3 nucleotides read TGTGCCAGCAGCTTAGATGGGGGGACTAACTATGGCTACACCTTC.

This sequence joins TRBV3-1 (or the pseudogene TRBV3-2) and TRBJ1-5; 7 bases align to TRBD1. Germline CDR1 LGHDT, CDR2 YNNKEL (reference sequence). Trimming cost V 4 bases and J 2 bases; bases outside gene matches: 8. The CDR3 contains 16 residues. This CDR3 is CASSPRDSGGNQPQHF. The CDR3 DNA reads TGTGCCAGCAGCCCCCGGGACAGTGGGGGCAATCAGCCCCAGCATTTT.

V is TRBV27 and J is TRBJ2-1; 8 nucleotides align to TRBD2. Trimming cost V 4 bases and J 9 bases; bases outside gene matches: 20. CDR1 is MNHEY and CDR2 is SMNVEV in the germline V gene (reference sequence). The CDR3 contains 18 residues. CDR3 in amino acids: CASSSESGAGGRVGEQFF. The CDR3 DNA follows: TGTGCCAGCAGTTCGGAATCTGGGGCGGGGGGCCGGGTAGGTGAGCAGTTCTTC.

This clone came up once. The genes are TRBV7-2 and TRBJ1-1; 9 bases line up with TRBD1. This CDR3 has 19 amino acids. Germline V CDR1 and CDR2: SGHTA, FQGNSA. The J segment lost 2 bases and the V segment lost 5 bases, leaving 18 bases of the junction unmatched. The CDR3 DNA follows: TGTGCCAGCAGCGCGCGCAGTAGAACGGGACAGGGATCCAACACTGAAGCTTTCTTT. Translating it yields CASSARSRTGQGSNTEAFF.

V usage is TRBV6-5 and J usage is TRBJ1-2, with D perhaps TRBD1 (6 bases). V gave up 5 bases and J gave up 2 bases, with 12 bases separating them. Germline CDR1 is MNHEY and CDR2 is SVGAGI. This CDR3 contains 14 residues. DNA of the CDR3: TGTGCCAGCAGTCCGGGACAACCCAACTATGGCTACACCTTC. Its translation is CASSPGQPNYGYTF.

This clone was seen a single time. This rearrangement joins TRBV15 to TRBJ1-2, with no clear D. The CDR3 loop spans 14 amino acids. Germline V gene lookup returns CDR1 LNHNV and CDR2 YYDKDF (reference sequence). The V gene lost 0 bases and the J gene lost 4 bases, with 9 bases spanning the gap. CDR3 coding DNA: TGTGCCACCAGCAGAGATAAGGGAGGCTATGGCTACACCTTC. It specifies CATSRDKGGYGYTF.

The V gene is TRBV27, the J gene TRBJ1-4; D is undetermined. The V end lost 5 bases, the J end lost 2 bases, and 12 bases lay between the germline ends. Germline CDR1 reads MNHEY; CDR2 reads SMNVEV (reference sequence). CDR3 length equals 15 residues. The CDR3 loop reads CASSPSGGTNEKLFF. In DNA form, the CDR3 reads TGTGCCAGCAGTCCCTCCGGCGGTACTAATGAAAAACTGTTTTTT.